This T cell receptor (beta chain) appears in the sequencing data of a study of CD8+CD57+ T cells in acquired aplastic anemia. This clonotype has only one observation. The template for TCR beta VDJ and CDR3 sequence profiling was genomic DNA. Each CDR3 protein gets one entry after TCRdb re-called the reads with MiXCR. The sample has 100,000 to 150,000 distinct CDR3 sequences; 48% are singletons. V was pared by 7 bases and J by 6 bases, with 16 bases between. Germline CDR1 SGHTA, CDR2 FQGNSA. The CDR3 loop spans 13 amino acids. This TCR derives from a human donor in good health, serving as a control. The gene calls are TRBV7-2 and TRBJ2-7; no definite D call. Sequencing was carried out using sorted CD4+, CD8+, or CD8+CD57+ T cells (not recorded which) from PBMCs. The CDR3 here is CASNTLSGSEQYF. The CDR3 coding sequence is TGTGCCAGCAACACACTGTCCGGATCCGAGCAGTACTTC.